A selection of T cell receptor beta chains follows, all from one sample in a study of T cell changes during pregnancy in multiple sclerosis. Only in-frame clones appear in the TCRdb table, and some are missing; sequencing was by immunoSEQ multiplex PCR. The sample lists tens of thousands of clones, 80% to 95% occurring once. The sample was CD4+ T cells from peripheral blood mononuclear cells, taken in the third trimester of pregnancy. Every receptor here comes from a female donor with multiple sclerosis, enrolled in a pregnancy study. CDR3s include the opening cysteine and the closing phenylalanine or tryptophan. The D gene is left open where the match is weak. The listing skips clone size in some rows; elsewhere it reads once, few, many or a size class.

clone_size	d_call	v_call	cdr3_length	j_call	cdr3_nt	cdr3_aa
NA	TRBD2	TRBV18	14	TRBJ2-7	TGTGCCAGCTCATCGGGACTAGTCCCCTACGAGCAGTACTTC	CASSSGLVPYEQYF
few	TRBD2	TRBV9	15	TRBJ2-2	TGTGCCAGCAGCGTAGGGGGGACTAGCAGCCGGGAGCTGTTTTTT	CASSVGGTSSRELFF
NA	NA	TRBV7-2	15	TRBJ2-3	TGTGCCAGCAGCCCGCGGGTCGGAGAAGAGGATACGCAGTATTTT	CASSPRVGEEDTQYF
NA	TRBD1	TRBV7-8	17	TRBJ1-1	TGTGCCAGCAGCTTAAGGGACAGACGAAGCCAGAACACTGAAGCTTTCTTT	CASSLRDRRSQNTEAFF
NA	TRBD1	TRBV27	14	TRBJ1-6	TGTGCCAGCAGTTACGGACAGGGCTATTCACCCCTCCACTTT	CASSYGQGYSPLHF
NA	TRBD1	TRBV6-5	15	TRBJ1-3	TGTGCCAGCAGTTACTCGACAGGGGCTGGAAACACCATATATTTT	CASSYSTGAGNTIYF
NA	TRBD1	TRBV10-3	15	TRBJ1-6	TGTGCCATCAGTCCCCAGACAGGGCTCAATTCACCCCTCCACTTT	CAISPQTGLNSPLHF
NA	TRBD1	TRBV11-2	17	TRBJ2-1	TGTGCCAGCAGCTTAGGAGTTCGGGACAGGAACCCCAATGAGCAGTTCTTC	CASSLGVRDRNPNEQFF
NA	NA	TRBV18	16	TRBJ1-1	TGTGCCAGCTCTCGGAGATCGGGGGGTGGGAACACTGAAGCTTTCTTT	CASSRRSGGGNTEAFF
NA	NA	TRBV4-2	15	TRBJ1-1	TGTGCCAGCAGCCAAGATCCCTGGCAGGATATCGAAGCTTTCTTT	CASSQDPWQDIEAFF
NA	NA	TRBV9	14	TRBJ1-2	TGTGCCAGCAGCGTTGGACAGAGAGATTATGGCTACACCTTC	CASSVGQRDYGYTF
NA	TRBD2	TRBV27	14	TRBJ2-2	TGTGCCAGCCGACTAGCGGGAGAAATCGGGGAGCTGTTTTTT	CASRLAGEIGELFF
NA	TRBD2	TRBV19	16	TRBJ2-3	TGTGCCAGTAGTATAGGGAGGACTAGCTATTGGGATACGCAGTATTTT	CASSIGRTSYWDTQYF
once	TRBD1	TRBV19	16	TRBJ2-2	TGTGCCAGTACCAGGGACAGGCCCGCGAACACCGGGGAGCTGTTTTTT	CASTRDRPANTGELFF
NA	NA	TRBV28	12	TRBJ1-2	TGTGCCAGCAGGGTGACACCTTATGGCTACACCTTC	CASRVTPYGYTF
NA	TRBD1	TRBV27	18	TRBJ1-1	TGTGCCAGCAAAGGCCGCAGACAGGGGGAGGGGAGGAACACTGAAGCTTTCTTT	CASKGRRQGEGRNTEAFF
NA	TRBD2	TRBV5-4	14	TRBJ2-7	TGTGCCAGCAGCTCCGGGACTAACTCCTACGAGCAGTACTTC	CASSSGTNSYEQYF
NA	NA	TRBV4-1	15	TRBJ2-5	TGCGCCAGCAGCCAAGGACAGGTGGCGGCAGAGACCCAGTACTTC	CASSQGQVAAETQYF
few	TRBD1	TRBV29-1	12	TRBJ1-1	TGCAGCGGAAGACAGGGGATAACTGAAGCTTTCTTT	CSGRQGITEAFF
NA	NA	TRBV11-1	17	TRBJ2-2	TGTGCCAGCAGCTTAGCGTGGTCCTCGGCGGGGTCCGGGGAGCTGTTTTTT	CASSLAWSSAGSGELFF
NA	TRBD2	TRBV7-2	17	TRBJ2-1	TGTGCCAGCAGCTTAGACGGGACTAGCGGGAGCCTCAATGAGCAGTTCTTC	CASSLDGTSGSLNEQFF
NA	TRBD2	TRBV7-9	15	TRBJ2-7	TGTGCCAGCAGCCTCTCCTCTAGCGGGAGGTACGAGCAGTACTTC	CASSLSSSGRYEQYF
NA	TRBD1	TRBV7-2	14	TRBJ2-7	TGTGCCAGCAGCTTAGACAACAGGGGAAGGGAGCAGTACTTC	CASSLDNRGREQYF
NA	NA	TRBV7-2	12	TRBJ2-3	TGTGCCAGCAGCTTAGGGGCACCAGCGCAGTATTTT	CASSLGAPAQYF
NA	TRBD1	TRBV4-3	16	TRBJ1-4	TGCGCCAGCAGCCCCCTAGGGGGCTCAACTAATGAAAAACTGTTTTTT	CASSPLGGSTNEKLFF
medium-sized	NA	TRBV29-1	12	TRBJ1-2	TGCAGCGTCCAAACAGGGACCTATGGCTACACCTTC	CSVQTGTYGYTF
NA	NA	TRBV6-5	16	TRBJ2-3	TGTGCCAGCAGTTACCGAGACTTTGGAAACGCGGATACGCAGTATTTT	CASSYRDFGNADTQYF
NA	TRBD1	TRBV5-4	15	TRBJ2-2	TGTGCCACCCTTATGATGGGACAGAGCACCGGGGAGCTGTTTTTT	CATLMMGQSTGELFF
NA	NA	TRBV10-1	12	TRBJ2-7	TGCGCCAGTATACAGAGTTCCTACGAGCAGTACTTC	CASIQSSYEQYF
NA	TRBD2	TRBV11-3	16	TRBJ2-3	TGTGCCAGCAGCCCCGGGTCGCTAGCGGGAGAGTATACGCAGTATTTT	CASSPGSLAGEYTQYF
NA	NA	TRBV29-1	16	TRBJ1-1	TGCAGCGTTGAAGCTAGGGAAGGGGTTTGGGGTGCTGAAGCTTTCTTT	CSVEAREGVWGAEAFF
once	TRBD1	TRBV5-4	16	TRBJ1-2	TGTGCCAGCAGCTTGGGCCGCGACAGGGGTAACTATGGCTACACCTTC	CASSLGRDRGNYGYTF
NA	NA	TRBV11-3	15	TRBJ1-3	TGTGCCAGCAGCCAAGGAGGGAGGTCTGGAAACACCATATATTTT	CASSQGGRSGNTIYF
once	TRBD2	TRBV6-5	14	TRBJ2-7	TGTGCCAGCAGTTACGGGCTAGCGGGAGACGAGCAGTACTTC	CASSYGLAGDEQYF
NA	NA	TRBV7-6	16	TRBJ1-3	TGTGCCAGCAGCTTAGCCAGGGCCCACTCTGGAAACACCATATATTTT	CASSLARAHSGNTIYF
NA	TRBD2	TRBV2	13	TRBJ2-1	TGTGCCGGGGGACTAGCGGGAGAGGTTGAGCAGTTCTTC	CAGGLAGEVEQFF
NA	NA	TRBV4-3	13	TRBJ2-7	TGCGCCAGCAGCCGCGGACTGGCTTACGAGCAGTACTTC	CASSRGLAYEQYF
NA	TRBD2	TRBV6-6	12	TRBJ2-3	TGTGCCAGCAGTTCGGGACTAGGTTTACCCCTTTTT	CASSSGLGLPLF
once	NA	TRBV4-3	18	TRBJ2-3	TGCGCCAGCAGCCAAGATCTTCCGGGAACCCCGGGGACAGATACGCAGTATTTT	CASSQDLPGTPGTDTQYF
NA	TRBD2	TRBV7-3	16	TRBJ2-2	TGTGCCAGCAGCCCGAGAGGAGCGGGAGGAACCGGGGAGCTGTTTTTT	CASSPRGAGGTGELFF
few	NA	TRBV5-1	15	TRBJ2-6	TGCGCCAGCAGACTGGGGGGATCTGGGGCCAACGTCCTGACTTTC	CASRLGGSGANVLTF
NA	NA	TRBV5-1	14	TRBJ2-1	TGCGCCAGCAGCTTGGGGACTACTAACGAGGAGCAGTTCTTC	CASSLGTTNEEQFF
once	TRBD1	TRBV4-2	16	TRBJ1-3	TGTGCCAGCAGCGCAACGACGACAGGGGGCGGTGGCACCATATATTTT	CASSATTTGGGGTIYF
NA	NA	TRBV6-1	15	TRBJ1-1	TGTGCCATCAACAGGGTGGGAGCGTCGAACACTGAAGCTTTCTTT	CAINRVGASNTEAFF
once	TRBD2	TRBV19	16	TRBJ2-4	TGTGCCAGTTCCAGCGGGGGTCTTCTAGCCAAAAACATTCAGTACTTC	CASSSGGLLAKNIQYF
NA	TRBD1	TRBV28	15	TRBJ1-5	TGTGCCAGCAGAGGCAGGGGGCCCAGCAATCAGCCCCAGCATTTT	CASRGRGPSNQPQHF
NA	NA	TRBV28	13	TRBJ2-7	TGTGCCAGCCATAGACTAGTTCCCTACGAGCAGTACTTC	CASHRLVPYEQYF
few	NA	TRBV18	17	TRBJ2-7	TGTGCCAGCTCACCCTCCGACTGGGAGACCACTTACGGGGAGCAGTACTTC	CASSPSDWETTYGEQYF